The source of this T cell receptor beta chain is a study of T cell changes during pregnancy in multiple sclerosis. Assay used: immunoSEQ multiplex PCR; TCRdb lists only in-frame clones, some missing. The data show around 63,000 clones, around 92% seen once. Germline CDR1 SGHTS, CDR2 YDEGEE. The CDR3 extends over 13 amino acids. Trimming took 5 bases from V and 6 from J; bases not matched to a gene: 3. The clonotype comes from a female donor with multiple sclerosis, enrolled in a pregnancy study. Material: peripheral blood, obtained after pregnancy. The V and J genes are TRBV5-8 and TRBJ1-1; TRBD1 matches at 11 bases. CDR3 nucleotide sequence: TGTGCCAGCAGTCTGGGACAGGGGGCTGAAGCTTTCTTT. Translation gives CASSLGQGAEAFF.